The 22 T cell receptor beta chains below were found in one sample sequenced in a study of shared clonotypes between healthy human individuals. Positive CCR7 selection of CD45RO-negative cells yielded the naive CD8 cells, and terminally differentiated effector memory CD45RA+ cells were excluded. Measured with immunoSEQ multiplex PCR; TCRdb has only the in-frame clones, and not every one. The data contain approximately 720,000 clones, around 92% of them singletons. Sequenced sample: naive CD8+ T cells sorted from blood. These receptor sequences come from a man younger than 40 in good health.

Concerning this clone itself: The identical CDR3 is also encoded by other nucleotide sequences in the sample. The DNA for the CDR3 is TGTGCCAGCAGTTTGCCAAACAATGAGCAGTTCTTC. This translates into CASSLPNNEQFF. The chain carries TRBV27 and TRBJ2-1; no clear D gene. CDR1 and CDR2 from the germline V gene are MNHEY and SMNVEV (reference sequence). Trimming removed 3 bases from V and 5 bases from J, with 5 bases in between. This CDR3 has 12 amino acids.

The chain has TRBV6-1 and TRBJ2-7; D ambiguous. Deletions cut 6 bases from V and 6 bases from J, with 9 bases between. This CDR3 is built from 11 residues. The germline V gene encodes CDR1 MNHNS and CDR2 SASEGT. CDR3 amino acids: CASSGALEQYF. CDR3 sequence (DNA): TGTGCCAGCAGCGGAGCACTCGAGCAGTACTTC.

This chain links TRBV15 with TRBJ2-5; D gene unclear. The V and J ends lost 4 bases and 2 bases respectively, with 11 bases between them. Germline V gene lookup returns CDR1 LNHNV and CDR2 YYDKDF (reference sequence). CDR3 size: 14 residues. Here the CDR3 reads CATSTEATQETQYF. Written as DNA, the CDR3 is TGTGCCACCAGCACCGAGGCAACTCAAGAGACCCAGTACTTC.

This rearrangement joins TRBV6-6 to TRBJ2-3; 11 positions match TRBD2. Germline trimming cut 5 bases from V and 3 bases from J; bases unmatched to any gene: 7. CDR3 length: 16 amino acids. The germline V gene encodes CDR1 MNHNY and CDR2 SVGAGI (reference sequence). Here the CDR3 DNA reads TGTGCCAGCAGTCAAACTAGCGGGAGTGTTACAGATACGCAGTATTTT. Protein sequence: CASSQTSGSVTDTQYF.

This chain connects TRBV2 to TRBJ2-1; 8 bases are a match to TRBD2. The CDR3 is made up of 17 amino acids. CDR1 and CDR2 (germline): SNHLY, FYNNEI. The J segment lost 0 bases and the V segment lost 5 bases, leaving 9 bases of the junction unmatched. The CDR3 spells CASSPLQRESSYNEQFF. CDR3 sequence (DNA): TGTGCCAGCAGTCCCCTACAGCGGGAGAGCTCCTACAATGAGCAGTTCTTC.

V usage is TRBV28 and J usage is TRBJ1-2, with no clear D. V lost 3 bases and J 5 bases, leaving 16 bases between the germline ends. The CDR3 totals 15 residues. Germline CDR1 is MDHEN and CDR2 is SYDVKM. CDR3 DNA sequence: TGTGCCAGCAGTTTCCCACGGGCAGGCCGGTATGGCTACACCTTC. It encodes CASSFPRAGRYGYTF.

The CDR3 reads CASSYRGSRKTQYF. DNA for the CDR3: TGTGCCAGCAGTTACAGGGGGTCAAGAAAGACCCAGTACTTC. The chain links TRBV6-5 to TRBJ2-5, with D possibly TRBD1 on 6 matching bases. Germline V CDR1 and CDR2: MNHEY, SVGAGI. Trimming pared 2 bases from V and 6 bases from J, leaving 13 bases between. This CDR3 has 14 amino acids.

V usage is TRBV6-1 and J usage is TRBJ2-7; 11 bases agree with TRBD2. From germline, CDR1 is MNHNS and CDR2 SASEGT. V shed 6 bases, J shed 5 bases, and the junction held 6 bases outside the gene matches. This CDR3 contains 14 residues. Here the CDR3 reads CASSSLAGGDEQYF. In DNA form, the CDR3 reads TGTGCCAGCAGCTCGCTAGCGGGAGGCGACGAGCAGTACTTC.

The genes are TRBV7-8 and TRBJ2-3, with 11 bases that match TRBD2. The CDR3 is 18 amino acids. In germline, CDR1 is SGHVS, CDR2 FQNEAQ. V was pared by 1 base and J by 0 bases, with 6 bases of the junction left unmatched. In nucleotides, the CDR3 is TGTGCCAGCAGCTTAGAACAGACTAGCGGGGCTAGCACAGATACGCAGTATTTT. It translates to CASSLEQTSGASTDTQYF. Full variable domain (outside the CDR3, taken from reference TRBV7-8 and TRBJ2-3): GAGVSQSPRYKVAKRGQDVALRCDPISGHVSLFWYQQALGQGPEFLTYFQNEAQLDKSGLPSDRFFAERPEGSVSTLKIQRTQQEDSAVYLCASSLEQTSGASTDTQYFGPGTRLTVL.

This chain joins TRBV10-3 and TRBJ1-4; the D is unclear. Germline-derived CDR1 and CDR2 are ENHRY and SYGVKD. The CDR3 sequence is 16 residues long. V was shortened by 2 bases and J by 4 bases, with 14 bases between the two germline ends. CDR3 nucleotide sequence: TGTGCCATCAGTGAGGGTGGCGGTCCGATTAATGAAAAACTGTTTTTT. This encodes CAISEGGGPINEKLFF.

The V gene is TRBV30, the J gene TRBJ1-1; 7 bases line up with TRBD1. Per germline, CDR1 GTSNPN and CDR2 SVGIG (reference sequence). The CDR3 has 16 amino acids. V lost 1 base to trimming and J lost 3 bases; unmatched junction nucleotides: 11. The CDR3 DNA is TGTGCCTGGAGTGGGGGGGACAGTCCCCCGGACACTGAAGCTTTCTTT. It yields the protein CAWSGGDSPPDTEAFF.

The V and J genes are TRBV5-6 and TRBJ2-1; 8 bases are a match to TRBD2. The CDR3 totals 14 residues. Trimming at V came to 3 bases and at J to 8 bases, leaving 7 bases not matched to a gene. The germline V gene has CDR1 SGHDT and CDR2 YYEEEE. CDR3 DNA: TGTGCCAGCAGCTGGGCGGGACTAGTTGATGAGCAGTTCTTC. Translated: CASSWAGLVDEQFF. The whole variable domain, remainder taken from reference TRBV5-6 and TRBJ2-1, is DAGVTQSPTHLIKTRGQQVTLRCSPKSGHDTVSWYQQALGQGPQFIFQYYEEEERQRGNFPDRFSGHQFPNYSSELNVNALLLGDSALYLCASSWAGLVDEQFFGPGTRLTVL.

The chain joins TRBV4-3 to TRBJ2-7, with TRBD2 matching over 9 bases. Unmatched junction bases numbered 6, after V lost 0 bases and J lost 0 bases. From germline, CDR1 is LGHNA and CDR2 YSLEER. There are 17 residues in the CDR3. CDR3 loop: CASSQDVGLAASYEQYF. The CDR3 DNA reads as TGCGCCAGCAGCCAAGACGTGGGACTAGCCGCCTCCTACGAGCAGTACTTC.

This chain links TRBV28 with TRBJ2-6, with D unclear. Trimming took off 6 bases at V and 0 bases at J, with 9 bases between the two ends. The CDR3 has 15 residues. From germline, CDR1 is MDHEN and CDR2 SYDVKM. CDR3 nucleotides: TGTGCCAGCAGCCTTAGCCTCTCTGGGGCCAACGTCCTGACTTTC. It codes for CASSLSLSGANVLTF.

The chain joins TRBV7-2 to TRBJ2-3; a weak D match, TRBD2 (6 bases). Between the trimmed V and J ends, which lost 3 bases and 5 bases, there was a span of 12 bases. The germline V gene has CDR1 SGHTA and CDR2 FQGNSA. CDR3 length: 14 residues. CDR3 nucleotide sequence: TGTGCCAGCAGCTTGAGACTAGTTGGAGATACGCAGTATTTT. Translation: CASSLRLVGDTQYF.

The gene calls are TRBV7-2 and TRBJ2-3, with D perhaps matching TRBD1 (6 bases). Trimming cost V 5 bases and J 0 bases, with 12 bases left between them. Germline V gives CDR1 SGHTA, CDR2 FQGNSA. The CDR3 loop spans 15 amino acids. CDR3 nucleotides: TGTGCCAGCAGCAGCAGGGGAAGCAGCACAGATACGCAGTATTTT. It yields the protein CASSSRGSSTDTQYF.

The chain recombines TRBV2 with TRBJ2-7; 11 nucleotides align to TRBD2. Germline V gives CDR1 SNHLY, CDR2 FYNNEI. The CDR3 totals 16 residues. V trimming: 6 bases; J trimming: 2 bases; junction bases outside the gene matches: 9. The CDR3 loop reads CASRGAWGLAAYEQYF. Written as DNA, the CDR3 is TGTGCCAGCAGGGGGGCCTGGGGACTAGCGGCCTACGAGCAGTACTTC.

V and J are TRBV7-8 and TRBJ2-1; D ambiguous. The CDR3 totals 15 residues. CDR1 and CDR2 (germline): SGHVS, FQNEAQ. V gave up 2 bases and J gave up 8 bases, with 16 bases separating them. The CDR3 sequence is CASSLRLGTSYEQFF. DNA for the CDR3: TGTGCCAGCAGCTTAAGGTTAGGCACATCCTATGAGCAGTTCTTC.

The chain couples TRBV7-9 to TRBJ2-6; D not resolved. The CDR3 spans 17 residues. Germline CDR1 SEHNR, CDR2 FQNEAQ (reference sequence). V was cut by 2 bases and J by 1 base, with 12 bases left in between. The CDR3: CASSLRAPSSGANVLTF. The CDR3 bases are TGTGCCAGCAGCTTACGGGCGCCCTCATCTGGGGCCAACGTCCTGACTTTC. Filled out from reference TRBV7-9 and TRBJ2-6, the complete variable domain reads DTGVSQNPRHKITKRGQNVTFRCDPISEHNRLYWYRQTLGQGPEFLTYFQNEAQLEKSRLLSDRFSAERPKGSFSTLEIQRTEQGDSAMYLCASSLRAPSSGANVLTFGAGSRLTVL.

This sequence joins TRBV13 and TRBJ2-7; TRBD1 matches 8 bases. The V gene's germline CDR1 is PRHDT and CDR2 FYEKMQ (reference sequence). V dropped 5 bases and J dropped 2; count of bases not matched to a gene: 11. CDR3 length equals 16 residues. CDR3 residues: CASSPTRQGTPYEQYF. Here the CDR3 DNA reads TGTGCCAGCAGCCCAACCCGACAGGGGACCCCCTACGAGCAGTACTTC.

This clone was observed a single time. This chain uses TRBV11-3 with TRBJ2-7; D remains unclear. Per the germline V gene, CDR1 is SGHNT and CDR2 is YENEEA. Trimming took 5 bases from V and 4 from J, leaving 21 bases between them. This CDR3 has 16 amino acids. In DNA, the CDR3 is TGTGCCAGCAGCCCCACTTCCGGCCCCCGGCCATACGAGCAGTACTTC. Its protein product is CASSPTSGPRPYEQYF.

As DNA, the CDR3 is TGTGCCAGCAGCTTAAATCCGGCGGGAGGCTCCTACGAGCAGTACTTC. This gives the protein CASSLNPAGGSYEQYF. V and J are TRBV7-3 and TRBJ2-7; 8 bases line up with TRBD2. This CDR3 has 16 residues. With 1 base clipped from V and 0 bases from J, the junction kept 5 bases outside the gene matches. The V gene's germline CDR1 is SGHTA and CDR2 FQGTGA.